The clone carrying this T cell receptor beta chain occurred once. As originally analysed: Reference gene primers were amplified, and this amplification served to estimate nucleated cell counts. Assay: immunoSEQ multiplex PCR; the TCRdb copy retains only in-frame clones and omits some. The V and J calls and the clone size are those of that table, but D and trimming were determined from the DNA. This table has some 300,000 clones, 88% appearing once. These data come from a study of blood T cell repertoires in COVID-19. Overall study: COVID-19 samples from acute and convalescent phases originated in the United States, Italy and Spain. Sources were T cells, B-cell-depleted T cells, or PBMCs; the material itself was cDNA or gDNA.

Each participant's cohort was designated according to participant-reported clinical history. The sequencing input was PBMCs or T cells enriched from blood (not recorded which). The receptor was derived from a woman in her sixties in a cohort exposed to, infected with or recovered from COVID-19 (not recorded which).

The CDR3 DNA reads TGTGCCAGCACCCCCGGACAGGGGAGAAAGCCCTACGAGCAGTACTTC. Protein sequence: CASTPGQGRKPYEQYF. The J gene is TRBJ2-7, the V gene TRBV27; TRBD1 agrees at 9 bases. With V trimmed by 7 bases and J by 2 bases, 12 bases remained unmatched. Germline lookup yields CDR1 MNHEY and CDR2 SMNVEV (reference sequence). This CDR3 comprises 16 residues.